The TCR beta chain under discussion was sequenced for a study of blood T cell repertoires in COVID-19. Using immunoSEQ multiplex PCR, the repertoire was profiled, and TCRdb retains in-frame clones only, with some absent. The sample contains about 340,000 clones, about 88% of which appear only once. J lost 5 bases, V lost 4 bases, and 5 bases had no gene match. The CDR3 contains 14 residues. Germline V CDR1 and CDR2: LNHDA, SQIVND (reference sequence). The V call is TRBV19, the J call TRBJ1-5; 7 bases are a match to TRBD1. The receptor was isolated from a woman in her sixties with COVID-19, enrolled during active disease. The sample was peripheral blood. Here the CDR3 DNA reads TGTGCCAGTAGTACACGACAGGGACATCAGCCCCAGCATTTT. Protein sequence: CASSTRQGHQPQHF. Full variable domain (outside the CDR3, taken from reference TRBV19 and TRBJ1-5): DGGITQSPKYLFRKEGQNVTLSCEQNLNHDAMYWYRQDPGQGLRLIYYSQIVNDFQKGDIAEGYSVSREKKESFPLTVTSAQKNPTAFYLCASSTRQGHQPQHFGDGTRLSIL.